A selection of T cell receptor beta chains follows, all from one sample in a study of blood T cell repertoires in COVID-19. Method: immunoSEQ multiplex PCR; TCRdb's copy keeps in-frame clones and lacks some. The sample has roughly 200,000 clones, more than 85% seen once. Sequencing used peripheral blood. The source is a man aged 60 to 69 with acute or convalescent COVID-19. Each CDR3 is given with its conserved first and last residue. The D gene is left open where the match is weak. Size is omitted from some rows. Given values are once, few, many or a class for expanded clones.

few	TRBD2	TRBV7-3	TRBJ2-3	TGTGCCAGCAGCCCTTTCACCGGGACTAGCGGGGGTGGTACGCAGTATTTT	CASSPFTGTSGGGTQYF
.	.	TRBV5-4	TRBJ1-6	TGTGCCAGCAGCTTGTCAATCGTGGGGCTTTATAATTCACCCCTCCACTTT	CASSLSIVGLYNSPLHF
.	TRBD1	TRBV3-1/TRBV3-2	TRBJ1-1	TGTGCCAGCAGCCGCGGACAGGGGCCCGGTGGGGCTTTCTTT	CASSRGQGPGGAFF
.	.	TRBV13	TRBJ1-4	TGTGCCGCTGGAGCGGGCTTTAATGAAAAACTGTTTTTT	CAAGAGFNEKLFF
.	.	TRBV5-4	TRBJ2-5	TGTGCCAGCAGCTTGGGCGGCAGGGGCGCAGAGACCCAGTACTTC	CASSLGGRGAETQYF
.	.	TRBV6-5	TRBJ1-1	TGTGCCAGCATTTACCGCGGGGGAGAGAAAACTGAAGCTTTCTTT	CASIYRGGEKTEAFF
.	TRBD1	TRBV19	TRBJ1-1	TGTGCCAGTAGTATAGTGGGACAGGGGAACACTGAAGCTTTCTTT	CASSIVGQGNTEAFF
once	.	TRBV28	TRBJ2-7	TGTGCCACTCACTTCGAGCAGTACTTC	CATHFEQYF
.	.	TRBV19	TRBJ1-5	TGTGCCAGTAGTCCGGGCCAGGGTCCTACTCCGGCCCAGCATTTT	CASSPGQGPTPAQHF
.	TRBD1	TRBV6-4	TRBJ2-3	TGTGCCAGCAGTGAAGACAGGGGCGATACGCAGTATTTT	CASSEDRGDTQYF
once	.	TRBV5-4	TRBJ1-1	TGTGCCAGCAGCTCGATCACAGGGAACACTGAAGCTTTCTTT	CASSSITGNTEAFF
.	TRBD2	TRBV11-2	TRBJ2-4	TGTGCCAGCAGCGTAAGACTAGCGGGGGCCGGAAAAAACATTCAGTACTTC	CASSVRLAGAGKNIQYF
once	.	TRBV30	TRBJ1-1	TGTGCCTGGAGATTGGCTTTGAACACTGAAGCTTTCTTT	CAWRLALNTEAFF
few	TRBD1	TRBV5-8	TRBJ2-5	TGTGCCAGCAGCTTGGACAGGGGGCGCCCAGAGACCCAGTACTTC	CASSLDRGRPETQYF
.	TRBD1	TRBV6-2/TRBV6-3	TRBJ2-7	TGTGCCAGCAGTTATTCCGGGACAGGGATCTACGAGCAGTACTTC	CASSYSGTGIYEQYF
.	.	TRBV12-5	TRBJ2-7	TGTGCTAGTGCCCCGGGAAACCTAAGGGAGCAGTACTTC	CASAPGNLREQYF
.	TRBD1	TRBV28	TRBJ1-4	TGTGCCAGCAGAGGCCCCGGGACAGGGGGAAGGGAAAAACTGTTTTTT	CASRGPGTGGREKLFF
.	.	TRBV28	TRBJ1-1	TGTGCCAGCAGTACCCCCACGTGGAGTGGCACTGAAGCTTTCTTT	CASSTPTWSGTEAFF
.	TRBD1	TRBV25-1	TRBJ2-7	TGTGCCAGCAGTGAATTCGGGACAGGGGCCTACGAGCAGTACTTC	CASSEFGTGAYEQYF
.	.	TRBV3-1/TRBV3-2	TRBJ2-5	TGTGCCAGCAGCCAAGGGAAACAGCTACAAGAGACCCAGTACTTC	CASSQGKQLQETQYF
.	TRBD2	TRBV6-6	TRBJ2-3	TGTAGTAGCGGGGAAAACACAGATACGCAGTATTTT	CSSGENTDTQYF
.	TRBD2	TRBV7-3	TRBJ2-3	TGTGCCAGCAGCTTATATCCAGCGGGGGGGCGAGGCACAGATACGCAGTATTTT	CASSLYPAGGRGTDTQYF
.	TRBD1	TRBV19	TRBJ1-1	TGTGCCAGTAGACGGGGACAGGGGTCCACTGAAGCTTTCTTT	CASRRGQGSTEAFF
.	TRBD1	TRBV5-8	TRBJ1-5	TGTGCCAGCGCACGACGCGGACAGGGCGGCCAGCCCCAGCATTTT	CASARRGQGGQPQHF
.	.	TRBV27	TRBJ2-1	TGTGCCAGCAGTGCCCAGTGGAGGGGGGGCTCGAGGAATGAGCAGTTCTTC	CASSAQWRGGSRNEQFF
once	.	TRBV7-9	TRBJ1-4	TGTGCCAGCAGCTTAGCCAGGGAGGTTGAAAAACTGTTTTTT	CASSLAREVEKLFF
.	TRBD2	TRBV6-4	TRBJ2-3	TGTGCCAGCAGTGACGGGACTAGCGGCACAGATACGCAGTATTTT	CASSDGTSGTDTQYF
.	.	TRBV11-2	TRBJ2-1	TGTGCCAGCAGCTTAGGAACTAGTTACAATGAGCAGTTCTTC	CASSLGTSYNEQFF
.	.	TRBV7-9	TRBJ1-2	TGTGCCAGCAGCTCGGAGGTCGGACAGTATAACTATGGCTACACCTTC	CASSSEVGQYNYGYTF
.	.	TRBV18	TRBJ2-5	TGTGCCAGCTCACCACGGGCCGAACAAGAGACCCAGTACTTC	CASSPRAEQETQYF
.	TRBD1	TRBV7-2	TRBJ2-5	TGTGCCAGCAGCCCGGACAGGGGAGAGACCCAGTACTTC	CASSPDRGETQYF
.	TRBD1	TRBV7-2	TRBJ2-7	TGTGCCAGCAGCTTGGGTCAGGGGGCCTTCTACGAGCAGTACTTC	CASSLGQGAFYEQYF
once	TRBD2	TRBV11-2	TRBJ2-5	TGTGCCAGCAGCCCCCGGGGAACTAGCGGGGGGGCTAGGGAGACCCAGTACTTC	CASSPRGTSGGARETQYF
.	.	TRBV11-3	TRBJ1-1	TGTGCCAGCAGCCAGGGGAGAGGGAACACTGAAGCTTTCTTT	CASSQGRGNTEAFF
.	.	TRBV5-1	TRBJ2-1	TGCGCCAGCAGCGCCAGCGGTACTTACAATGAGCAGTTCTTC	CASSASGTYNEQFF
.	TRBD1	TRBV6-2/TRBV6-3	TRBJ2-1	TGTGCCAGCAGCTATGAGGGGACAGGGACATACAATGAGCAGTTCTTC	CASSYEGTGTYNEQFF
.	.	TRBV9	TRBJ1-6	TGTGCCAGCAGCGTAAGTCCGACGGAGAATTCACCCCTCCACTTT	CASSVSPTENSPLHF
.	.	TRBV3-1/TRBV3-2	TRBJ1-6	TGTGCCAGCAGCCCTCGTGTACGGGGGGCCTCCGATTCACCCCTCCACTTT	CASSPRVRGASDSPLHF
.	.	TRBV5-1	TRBJ2-5	TGCGCCAGCAGTCCGAGTCGTGGGGCCGGGGAGACCCAGTACTTC	CASSPSRGAGETQYF
.	.	TRBV2	TRBJ2-7	TGTGCCACCCACCGGGACTTTAACTCCTACGAGCAGTACTTC	CATHRDFNSYEQYF
.	.	TRBV2	TRBJ2-1	TGTGCCAGCAGGAGGGAGAGGCATGAGCAGTTCTTC	CASRRERHEQFF
.	TRBD2	TRBV5-3	TRBJ2-5	TGTGCCAGAAGCCACGGGACTAGCGGGGGGGCCTTGGCGGAGACCCAGTACTTC	CARSHGTSGGALAETQYF
.	.	TRBV6-5	TRBJ2-7	TGTGCCAGCAGTTACTCGGCAGGGCGGCTCGAGCAGTACTTC	CASSYSAGRLEQYF
.	TRBD2	TRBV9	TRBJ2-1	TGTGCCAGCAGCCCCGGCGGGGGGGCTTTCCATGAGCAGTTCTTC	CASSPGGGAFHEQFF
.	.	TRBV4-2	TRBJ1-1	TGTGCCAGCAGCCGCCAAAGGGAGGGGGCTGAAGCTTTCTTT	CASSRQREGAEAFF